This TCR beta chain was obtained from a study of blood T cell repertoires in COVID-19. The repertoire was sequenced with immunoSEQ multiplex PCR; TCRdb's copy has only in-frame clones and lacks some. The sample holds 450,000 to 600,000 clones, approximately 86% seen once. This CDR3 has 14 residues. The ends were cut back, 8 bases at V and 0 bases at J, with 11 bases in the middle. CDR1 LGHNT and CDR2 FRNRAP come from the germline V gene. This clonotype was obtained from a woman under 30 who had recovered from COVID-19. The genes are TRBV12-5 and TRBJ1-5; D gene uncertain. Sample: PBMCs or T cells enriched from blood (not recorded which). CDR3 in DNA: TGTGCTAGTCCTTTGACGGGTAGCAATCAGCCCCAGCATTTT. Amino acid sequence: CASPLTGSNQPQHF. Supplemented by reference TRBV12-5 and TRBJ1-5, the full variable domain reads DARVTQTPRHKVTEMGQEVTMRCQPILGHNTVFWYRQTMMQGLELLAYFRNRAPLDDSGMPKDRFSAEMPDATLATLKIQPSEPRDSAVYFCASPLTGSNQPQHFGDGTRLSIL.